The 25 T cell receptor beta chains below all came from one sample that was sequenced in a study of T cells after posttransplantation cyclophosphamide. Assay used: immunoSEQ multiplex PCR; TCRdb lists only in-frame clones, some missing. In the table there are about 4,600 clones, approximately 86% of which are singletons. Busulfan-fludarabine conditioning, marrow transplant, and cyclophosphamide on days +3 and +4 were administered. The sample in question was PBMCs, obtained 86 days after allogeneic stem cell transplant with posttransplant cyclophosphamide. Receptor source: a male patient in his fifties or sixties who received an allogeneic stem cell transplant from an unrelated donor, was CMV-positive, and had acute GVHD only. The graft donor may have given rise to some T cells.

The chain joins TRBV7-9 to TRBJ1-3, with D possibly TRBD1 on 5 matching bases. The CDR3 contains 17 residues. Germline assignment: CDR1 SEHNR and CDR2 FQNEAQ (reference sequence). V was shortened by 5 bases and J by 4 bases, with 21 bases between the two germline ends. For the CDR3, the DNA is TGTGCCAGCAGCCCCCTCGGGGGTGTAGCGGTCGGAAACACCATATATTTT. Protein product: CASSPLGGVAVGNTIYF.

This chain uses TRBV19 with TRBJ2-2; D unresolved. Germline loops: CDR1 LNHDA, CDR2 SQIVND (reference sequence). Trimming shortened V by 8 bases and J by 0 bases, and 16 bases separated the two germline ends. The CDR3 runs to 16 residues. The CDR3 loop reads CASRSERHTNTGELFF. The CDR3 DNA reads TGTGCCAGTCGTAGTGAGAGGCATACGAACACCGGGGAGCTGTTTTTT.

This sequence joins TRBV5-1 and TRBJ2-5, with 7 bases aligning to TRBD2. CDR1 SGHRS and CDR2 YFSETQ come from the germline V gene. V lost 5 bases, J lost 3 bases, and 4 bases stayed unmatched. The CDR3 runs to 13 residues. CDR3 nucleotide sequence: TGCGCCAGCAGAAGCGGGGTGGAAGAGACCCAGTACTTC. Amino acid sequence: CASRSGVEETQYF.

This chain links TRBV9 with TRBJ1-1; perhaps TRBD1 as D (5 bases). V lost 0 bases and J lost 3, with 9 bases in between. Germline V CDR1 and CDR2: SGDLS, YYNGEE. The CDR3 has 14 amino acids. The CDR3 region has the DNA TGTGCCAGCAGCGTAGATCCGGGGGACACTGAAGCTTTCTTT. This gives the protein CASSVDPGDTEAFF.

This chain joins TRBV14 and TRBJ1-4; D may be TRBD1 (5 bases). The germline V gene encodes CDR1 SGHDN and CDR2 FVKESK. There are 13 residues in the CDR3. V was clipped by 1 base and J by 13 bases, with 13 bases between them. This chain's CDR3 is CASSQVGVQGLFF. The CDR3 region has the DNA TGTGCCAGCAGCCAAGTCGGCGTCCAGGGACTGTTTTTT.

CDR3: CASSSLAGGTNEQFF. CDR3 sequence (DNA): TGCGCCAGCAGCTCGCTAGCGGGAGGAACCAATGAGCAGTTCTTC. The J gene is TRBJ2-1, the V gene TRBV4-1; 11 bases match TRBD2. V gave up 5 bases and J gave up 6 bases; unmatched junction bases: 6. Germline CDR1 is MGHRA and CDR2 is YSYEKL. The CDR3 contains 15 residues.

This clone was seen just once. J is TRBJ2-1 and V is TRBV15; D not resolved. The germline V and J ends were trimmed by 0 bases and 8 bases, with 11 bases remaining between them. Germline CDR1 is LNHNV and CDR2 is YYDKDF (reference sequence). This CDR3 is 14 amino acids long. The CDR3: CATSREGLNYEQFF. CDR3 nucleotides: TGTGCCACCAGCAGAGAGGGCCTCAACTATGAGCAGTTCTTC.

V usage is TRBV5-1 and J usage is TRBJ2-7; 14 nucleotides agree with TRBD2. This CDR3 spans 16 amino acids. The V segment lost 4 bases and the J segment 4 bases; nucleotides outside the gene matches: 7. From germline, CDR1 is SGHRS and CDR2 YFSETQ. The CDR3 sequence is CASSKTSGRASYEQYF. In DNA, the CDR3 is TGCGCCAGCAGCAAGACTAGCGGGAGGGCGTCATACGAGCAGTACTTC.

V is TRBV27 and J is TRBJ2-1; TRBD1 agrees at 9 bases. The CDR3 extends over 15 amino acids. Germline V gives CDR1 MNHEY, CDR2 SMNVEV (reference sequence). V gave up 7 bases and J gave up 4 bases; unmatched junction bases: 8. The CDR3 nucleotides read TGTGCCAGCATCTCTGGCGGGACAGGGTACAATGAGCAGTTCTTC. Its protein is CASISGGTGYNEQFF.

CDR3 amino acids: CASSFFGQGGTEAFF. The CDR3 DNA is TGTGCCAGCAGCTTCTTTGGACAGGGGGGCACTGAAGCTTTCTTT. The V and J genes are TRBV7-9 and TRBJ1-1, with TRBD1 matching over 10 bases. The CDR3 runs 15 residues. V trimming: 3 bases; J trimming: 4 bases; junction bases outside the gene matches: 5. CDR1 and CDR2 (germline): SEHNR, FQNEAQ (reference sequence).

This sequence joins TRBV28 and TRBJ1-2; tentative D call: TRBD1 (6 bases). V was clipped by 6 bases and J by 2 bases, with 13 bases between them. In germline, CDR1 is MDHEN, CDR2 SYDVKM. This CDR3 has 14 amino acids. CDR3 in DNA: TGTGCCAGCAGCTCAGGGGCCCCGAACTATGGCTACACCTTC. Protein product: CASSSGAPNYGYTF.

The rearrangement uses TRBV6-6 and TRBJ2-2; TRBD2 is a possible D gene (5 bases). Per the germline V gene, CDR1 is MNHNY and CDR2 is SVGAGI (reference sequence). Trimming stripped 5 bases from V and 1 base from J, with 11 bases between. The CDR3 covers 15 residues. CDR3 loop: CASSADGGNTGELFF. The CDR3 coding sequence is TGTGCCAGCAGTGCGGACGGAGGGAACACCGGGGAGCTGTTTTTT.

The chain is built from TRBV29-1 and TRBJ2-7; 8 bases are shared with TRBD2. The CDR3 totals 14 residues. J gave up 7 bases and V 3 bases, and 11 bases lay outside the gene matches. Per the germline V gene, CDR1 is SQVTM and CDR2 is ANQGSEA. The CDR3 reads CSVEYPGGPGEQYF. The CDR3 region has the DNA TGCAGCGTTGAGTACCCGGGAGGGCCCGGGGAGCAGTACTTC.

The genes are TRBV21-1 and TRBJ1-6; the table's D call, TRBD1, has no DNA check behind it. TRBV21-1 is tagged as a pseudogene. The CDR3 covers 12 residues. The CDR3 nucleotides are TGTGCCAGCAGCTGGACAGGCTCACCCCTCCACTTT. Protein product: CASSWTGSPLHF.

The CDR3 sequence: CASSLYGVGRNTEAFF. The CDR3 DNA reads TGTGCCAGCAGCTTGTACGGGGTAGGACGGAACACTGAAGCTTTCTTT. This chain uses TRBV5-4 with TRBJ1-1, with unresolved D. Germline V CDR1 and CDR2: SGHNT, YYREEE (reference sequence). The CDR3 length is 16 residues. Trimming pared 1 base from V and 1 base from J, leaving 14 bases between.

This sequence joins TRBV7-9 and TRBJ2-3; 8 nucleotides agree with TRBD2. With 5 bases clipped from V and 0 bases from J, the junction kept 7 bases outside the gene matches. CDR1 and CDR2 from the germline V gene are SEHNR and FQNEAQ (reference sequence). This CDR3 contains 16 residues. The CDR3 reads CASSLTSGSSTDTQYF. The DNA for the CDR3 is TGTGCCAGCAGCCTCACTAGCGGATCTAGCACAGATACGCAGTATTTT.

The chain joins TRBV4-1 to TRBJ1-6, with D possibly TRBD1 on 5 matching bases. Germline loops: CDR1 MGHRA, CDR2 YSYEKL. V lost 0 bases and J 10 bases, leaving 16 bases between the germline ends. This CDR3 region has 16 residues. CDR3 DNA sequence: TGCGCCAGCAGCCAAGATGGGAGGAGTGGGGGATCACCCCTCCACTTT. This encodes CASSQDGRSGGSPLHF.

The chain's CDR3 is CASSYSGQGTYEQYF. In DNA form, the CDR3 reads TGTGCCAGCAGTTATTCGGGACAGGGGACGTACGAGCAGTACTTC. The chain is built from TRBV6-5 and TRBJ2-7; the match to TRBD1 covers 10 bases. V shed 3 bases, J shed 4 bases, and the junction held 6 bases outside the gene matches. The CDR3 covers 15 residues. CDR1 is MNHEY, CDR2 SVGAGI, per germline.

This sequence joins TRBV7-2 and TRBJ2-1; the match to TRBD2 covers 14 bases. The V and J ends lost 0 bases and 14 bases, in that order; junction bases with no gene match: 6. This CDR3 contains 15 residues. Germline V gene sequence: CDR1 SGHTA, CDR2 FQGNSA. The CDR3 spells CASSLAVTSGGGEFF. CDR3 nucleotide sequence: TGTGCCAGCAGCTTAGCCGTGACTAGCGGGGGGGGTGAGTTCTTC.

This CDR3 reads CASSQDYFLEQYF. The CDR3 DNA reads TGCGCCAGCAGCCAGGACTACTTTCTGGAGCAGTACTTC. This chain uses TRBV4-3 with TRBJ2-7; maybe TRBD2 (6 bases). V was clipped by 3 bases and J by 7 bases, with 13 bases between them. Germline values: CDR1 LGHNA, CDR2 YSLEER. The CDR3 has 13 amino acids.

This clone appeared once. The chain carries TRBV18 and TRBJ2-7; 12 bases agree with TRBD2. Trimming removed 0 bases from V and 5 bases from J; junction bases left unmatched: 2. In germline, CDR1 is KGHSH, CDR2 LQKENI. The CDR3 sequence is 15 residues long. The CDR3 DNA sequence: TGTGCCAGCTCACCACCATCTAGCGGGAGGGACGAGCAGTACTTC. Protein: CASSPPSSGRDEQYF.

The V call is TRBV11-3, the J call TRBJ2-7; D is ambiguous. CDR3 length equals 13 residues. The germline V gene encodes CDR1 SGHNT and CDR2 YENEEA. V lost 4 bases and J lost 6, with 13 bases in between. As DNA, the CDR3 is TGTGCCAGCAGCTCGAACTCTCTAGGCGAGCAGTACTTC. Amino acid sequence: CASSSNSLGEQYF.

The gene calls are TRBV7-2 and TRBJ1-2; 10 bases match TRBD1. This CDR3 is built from 15 residues. Trimming took 5 bases from V and 7 from J; bases not matched to a gene: 10. Germline values: CDR1 SGHTA, CDR2 FQGNSA. Here the CDR3 reads CASSPGQGGDSGYTF. The DNA for the CDR3 is TGTGCCAGCAGCCCTGGACAGGGGGGGGACTCTGGCTACACCTTC.

This sequence joins TRBV5-3 and TRBJ1-2; no clear D. TRBV5-3 is known as an ORF, though its function is uncertain. The CDR3 length is 17 residues. Between the trimmed V and J ends, which lost 2 bases and 0 bases, there was a span of 17 bases. The CDR3: CARSFRAESRANYGYTF. The CDR3 bases are TGTGCCAGAAGCTTCCGAGCTGAGTCGCGAGCTAACTATGGCTACACCTTC.

V gene TRBV5-4 combines with J gene TRBJ2-1, with TRBD2 identical over 8 bases. Unmatched junction bases numbered 3, after V lost 2 bases and J lost 5 bases. This CDR3 spans 14 amino acids. Germline CDR1 SGHNT, CDR2 YYREEE (reference sequence). DNA of the CDR3: TGTGCCAGCAGCTTAGTAGCGGGGAACAATGAGCAGTTCTTC. It is translated as CASSLVAGNNEQFF. Based on the CDR3 plus reference TRBV5-4 and TRBJ2-1, the full variable domain is ETGVTQSPTHLIKTRGQQVTLRCSSQSGHNTVSWYQQALGQGPQFIFQYYREEENGRGNFPPRFSGLQFPNYSSELNVNALELDDSALYLCASSLVAGNNEQFFGPGTRLTVL.